The 24 T cell receptor beta chains presented below share a single source sample, sequenced in a study of blood T cell repertoires in COVID-19. The assay was immunoSEQ multiplex PCR, and TCRdb's table has in-frame clones only and misses some. The profile shows 95,000 to 150,000 clones, roughly 78% of them singletons. Sequences were obtained from peripheral blood. Receptors originate from a man between 60 and 75 years old with active or convalescent COVID-19.

V usage is TRBV5-1 and J usage is TRBJ1-4, with D possibly being TRBD1 (5 bases). Trimming pared 2 bases from V and 8 bases from J, leaving 16 bases between. Germline V gives CDR1 SGHRS, CDR2 YFSETQ. There are 15 residues in the CDR3. The CDR3 DNA reads TGCGCCAGCAGCTTTTGGCAGGGTGAGACCGAAAAACTGTTTTTT. Amino acids: CASSFWQGETEKLFF.

The chain recombines TRBV9 with TRBJ2-7; tentative D call: TRBD2 (6 bases). This CDR3 spans 14 amino acids. V lost 4 bases to trimming and J lost 7 bases, with 18 bases between them. Per the germline V gene, CDR1 is SGDLS and CDR2 is YYNGEE. The CDR3: CASSPGSFSPEQYF. For the CDR3, the DNA is TGTGCCAGCAGCCCCGGGAGTTTCTCCCCTGAGCAGTACTTC. Combining the CDR3 with reference TRBV9 and TRBJ2-7 gives the whole variable domain DSGVTQTPKHLITATGQRVTLRCSPRSGDLSVYWYQQSLDQGLQFLIQYYNGEERAKGNILERFSAQQFPDLHSELNLSSLELGDSALYFCASSPGSFSPEQYFGPGTRLTVT.

This clone was recorded a few times. Other DNA sequences in the sample encode the same CDR3. The chain combines TRBV7-8 with TRBJ2-7; 7 bases agree with TRBD1. The CDR3 has 15 amino acids. The ends lost 2 bases at V and 1 base at J; junction bases unmatched: 5. In germline, CDR1 is SGHVS, CDR2 FQNEAQ. CDR3 amino acids: CASSLRAGGSYEQYF. Written as DNA, the CDR3 is TGTGCCAGCAGCTTACGGGCAGGGGGATCCTACGAGCAGTACTTC. The full variable domain, its missing parts supplied by reference TRBV7-8 and TRBJ2-7, is GAGVSQSPRYKVAKRGQDVALRCDPISGHVSLFWYQQALGQGPEFLTYFQNEAQLDKSGLPSDRFFAERPEGSVSTLKIQRTQQEDSAVYLCASSLRAGGSYEQYFGPGTRLTVT.

The gene calls are TRBV11-3 and TRBJ2-7; TRBD2 matches at 10 bases. CDR1 is SGHNT and CDR2 is YENEEA in the germline V gene. The V segment lost 5 bases and the J segment 7 bases; nucleotides outside the gene matches: 14. The CDR3 is 16 amino acids. The CDR3 loop reads CASSRLAGSPVGEQYF. CDR3 nucleotides: TGTGCCAGCAGCCGACTAGCGGGCTCGCCGGTGGGAGAGCAGTACTTC.

The CDR3 region is CASSLQGYYEQYF. CDR3 nucleotide sequence: TGTGCCAGCAGCTTGCAGGGATACTACGAGCAGTACTTC. The chain couples TRBV5-4 to TRBJ2-7; tentative D call: TRBD1 (5 bases). Germline assignment: CDR1 SGHNT and CDR2 YYREEE (reference sequence). This CDR3 is 13 amino acids long. The ends were cut back, 1 base at V and 3 bases at J, with 8 bases in the middle.

This clone appeared a few times. The chain employs TRBV11-3 and TRBJ1-1; no definite D call. The CDR3 length is 19 residues. Trimming took 0 bases from V and 3 from J, leaving 23 bases between them. Germline CDR1 and CDR2: SGHNT and YENEEA. This CDR3 is CASSLDSTTDLPSDTEAFF. Here the CDR3 DNA reads TGTGCCAGCAGCTTAGATTCTACTACGGATTTGCCTTCGGACACTGAAGCTTTCTTT.

This clone was recorded at least ten times. The rearrangement uses TRBV2 and TRBJ1-4; D is undetermined. Germline V gene lookup returns CDR1 SNHLY and CDR2 FYNNEI. This CDR3 is 14 amino acids long. Between the trimmed V and J ends, which lost 8 bases and 4 bases, there was a span of 14 bases. DNA of the CDR3: TGTGCCAGCTTTAGGGAGTTTAATAATGAAAAACTGTTTTTT. Translated: CASFREFNNEKLFF.

In its sample, this clone was seen a few times. The J gene is TRBJ1-1, the V gene TRBV18; 7 bases align to TRBD1. V dropped 3 bases and J dropped 11; count of bases not matched to a gene: 18. The germline V gene encodes CDR1 KGHSH and CDR2 LQKENI. The CDR3 loop spans 16 amino acids. The CDR3 loop reads CASSPPRDSGLNLAFF. DNA for the CDR3: TGTGCCAGCTCACCCCCACGGGACAGTGGACTCAACTTGGCTTTCTTT.

This chain connects TRBV14 to TRBJ1-1, with 7 bases that match TRBD1. The V gene's germline CDR1 is SGHDN and CDR2 FVKESK. With 2 bases clipped from V and 0 bases from J, the junction kept 3 bases outside the gene matches. The CDR3 is 15 amino acids. For the CDR3, the DNA is TGTGCCAGCAGCCAATGGACAGGCCTGAACACTGAAGCTTTCTTT. Its protein product is CASSQWTGLNTEAFF. The entire variable domain, with the rest obtained from reference TRBV14 and TRBJ1-1, is as follows: EAGVTQFPSHSVIEKGQTVTLRCDPISGHDNLYWYRRVMGKEIKFLLHFVKESKQDESGMPNNRFLAERTGGTYSTLKVQPAELEDSGVYFCASSQWTGLNTEAFFGQGTRLTVV.

The CDR3 region is CASSVDFSTRHTGELFF. The DNA of the CDR3 is TGTGCCAGCAGCGTAGATTTTTCTACTAGACACACCGGGGAGCTGTTTTTT. The chain carries TRBV9 and TRBJ2-2; D may be TRBD2 (5 bases). The CDR3 is 17 amino acids. Germline lookup yields CDR1 SGDLS and CDR2 YYNGEE. The V and J ends lost 0 bases and 3 bases respectively, with 15 bases between them.

The J gene is TRBJ1-3, the V gene TRBV13; TRBD1 is a possible D gene (5 bases). Germline assignment: CDR1 PRHDT and CDR2 FYEKMQ (reference sequence). Trimming pared 9 bases from V and 2 bases from J, leaving 11 bases between. The CDR3 consists of 13 residues. The CDR3 here is CASLPGAGNTIYF. The CDR3 nucleotides read TGTGCCAGTCTGCCGGGGGCTGGAAACACCATATATTTT.

This clone was counted only a few times. The chain has TRBV5-1 and TRBJ2-2; a possible D gene is TRBD2 (5 bases). Trimming left V 0 bases short and J 3 bases short, with 9 bases between. The CDR3 is 15 residues long. Germline loops: CDR1 SGHRS, CDR2 YFSETQ. CDR3 sequence (DNA): TGCGCCAGCAGCTTGGCCGTCGGGGACACCGGGGAGCTGTTTTTT. It specifies CASSLAVGDTGELFF.

The table lists this clone with a few counts. This chain joins TRBV4-3 and TRBJ1-5, with D tentatively TRBD1 (6 bases). Deletions cut 2 bases from V and 6 bases from J, with 8 bases between. This CDR3 region has 13 residues. Germline values: CDR1 LGHNA, CDR2 YSLEER. The CDR3 coding sequence is TGCGCCAGCAGCCAACAGGGGTTTCAGCCCCAGCATTTT. Amino acid sequence: CASSQQGFQPQHF.

V usage is TRBV9 and J usage is TRBJ2-3; the D gene is possibly TRBD2 (5 bases). The CDR3 contains 14 residues. With 0 bases removed from V and 2 bases from J, the gap between germline ends came to 7 bases. The germline V gene encodes CDR1 SGDLS and CDR2 YYNGEE. The DNA of the CDR3 is TGTGCCAGCAGCGTAGGCGGACTCACAGATACGCAGTATTTT. It codes for CASSVGGLTDTQYF.

This rearrangement joins TRBV19 to TRBJ1-6, with 7 bases identical to TRBD1. The CDR3 length is 14 residues. Germline CDR1 reads LNHDA; CDR2 reads SQIVND (reference sequence). V lost 4 bases and J lost 7; bases outside the gene matches: 4. The CDR3 DNA reads TGTGCCAGTAGTACGACAGGGCGGAATTCACCCCTCCACTTT. Its translation: CASSTTGRNSPLHF.

This chain connects TRBV28 to TRBJ1-2; no definite D call. The CDR3 sequence is 10 residues long. Germline V gene data show CDR1 as MDHEN and CDR2 as SYDVKM. The V gene lost 4 bases and the J gene lost 10 bases, with 7 bases spanning the gap. CDR3 in amino acids: CASSSAAYTF. CDR3 DNA sequence: TGTGCCAGCAGTTCCGCGGCCTACACCTTC.

Written as DNA, the CDR3 is TGTGCCAGCAGCCAAGAAAGCAGGGTCACTGAAGCTTTCTTT. Encoded protein: CASSQESRVTEAFF. This chain connects TRBV4-2 to TRBJ1-1; TRBD1 might be the D (5 bases). V was pared by 0 bases and J by 4 bases, with 9 bases between. CDR1 is LGHNA and CDR2 is YNFKEQ in the germline V gene. The CDR3 loop spans 14 amino acids.

This clone has more than one count but fewer than ten. The chain employs TRBV28 and TRBJ2-2; D perhaps matches TRBD2 (5 bases). The germline V gene encodes CDR1 MDHEN and CDR2 SYDVKM. The CDR3 runs 12 residues. Trimming stripped 5 bases from V and 8 bases from J, with 9 bases between. This chain's CDR3 is CASSRGTGELFF. The DNA for the CDR3 is TGTGCCAGCAGTCGGGGAACGGGGGAGCTGTTTTTT.

The chain has TRBV29-1 and TRBJ2-2, with TRBD1 matching 8 bases. The CDR3 runs 14 residues. V shed 6 bases and J 2 bases; nucleotides not matched to a gene: 5. Germline CDR1 SQVTM, CDR2 ANQGSEA. The CDR3 DNA reads as TGCAGCGTAGGGACAGGCCTTAACACCGGGGAGCTGTTTTTT. Translating it yields CSVGTGLNTGELFF.

The table lists this clone with a few counts. The chain joins TRBV28 to TRBJ1-5; no definite D call. V shed 7 bases and J shed 4 bases, with 11 bases lying between them. The germline CDR1 and CDR2 sequences are MDHEN and SYDVKM. The CDR3 has 13 residues. The CDR3 region is CASNTERNQPQHF. For the CDR3, the DNA is TGTGCCAGCAATACAGAACGAAATCAGCCCCAGCATTTT.

The chain links TRBV5-8 to TRBJ1-3; perhaps TRBD1 as D (5 bases). Trimming took 0 bases from V and 4 from J, leaving 8 bases between them. The CDR3 is made up of 14 amino acids. Germline-derived CDR1 and CDR2 are SGHTS and YDEGEE. The CDR3 nucleotides are TGTGCCAGCAGCTTGGTTTACAGGGGAAACACCATATATTTT. As protein: CASSLVYRGNTIYF.

The rearrangement uses TRBV5-1 and TRBJ2-2; the match to TRBD2 covers 11 bases. The J segment lost 1 base and the V segment lost 0 bases, leaving 5 bases of the junction unmatched. The CDR3 sequence is 18 residues long. CDR1 is SGHRS and CDR2 is YFSETQ in the germline V gene. The CDR3 loop is CASSLGTSGSMNTGELFF. As DNA, the CDR3 is TGCGCCAGCAGCTTGGGGACTAGCGGGTCGATGAACACCGGGGAGCTGTTTTTT.

The V and J genes are TRBV9 and TRBJ2-5; 12 nucleotides match TRBD2. The CDR3 sequence is 14 residues long. V trimming: 3 bases; J trimming: 4 bases; junction bases outside the gene matches: 1. Germline CDR1 reads SGDLS; CDR2 reads YYNGEE. CDR3 in amino acids: CASSATSGRETQYF. In nucleotides, the CDR3 is TGTGCCAGCAGCGCGACTAGCGGGAGAGAGACCCAGTACTTC.

This rearrangement joins TRBV12-5 to TRBJ2-2, with 7 positions matching TRBD1. Germline CDR1 and CDR2: LGHNT and FRNRAP. There are 15 residues in the CDR3. V shed 7 bases, J shed 5 bases, and the junction held 10 bases outside the gene matches. The CDR3 here is CASAGAGTATGELFF. The DNA for the CDR3 is TGTGCTAGTGCCGGCGCCGGGACAGCTACCGGGGAGCTGTTTTTT. Based on the CDR3 plus reference TRBV12-5 and TRBJ2-2, the full variable domain is DARVTQTPRHKVTEMGQEVTMRCQPILGHNTVFWYRQTMMQGLELLAYFRNRAPLDDSGMPKDRFSAEMPDATLATLKIQPSEPRDSAVYFCASAGAGTATGELFFGEGSRLTVL.